This is a list of T cell receptor beta chains from one sample in a study of T cells in narcolepsy. Only in-frame clones appear in the TCRdb table, and some are missing; sequencing was by immunoSEQ multiplex PCR. The sample lists tens of thousands of clones, 83% seen once, with about 1.5% in the top ten. Sequencing input: memory (CD45RA-) CD4+ T cells from blood. These receptors were obtained from a human donor in good health. CDR3s include the opening cysteine and the closing phenylalanine or tryptophan. D genes are given only for firm matches. Clone size is not always given. Where it is, it says once, few, many or a class for expanded clones.

d_call j_call v_call clone_size cdr3_aa cdr3_nt
NA TRBJ1-3 TRBV6-5 few CASSYGAGITGNTIYF TGTGCCAGCAGTTACGGGGCAGGGATCACTGGAAACACCATATATTTT
NA TRBJ2-5 TRBV29-1 NA CSVDTGSTQYF TGCAGCGTTGACACAGGGAGTACCCAGTACTTC
TRBD1 TRBJ2-7 TRBV18 NA CASSPQPPTGAGYEQYF TGTGCCAGCTCACCACAGCCCCCGACAGGGGCAGGCTACGAGCAGTACTTC
TRBD1 TRBJ1-1 TRBV18 few CASSPRGGGDSVAFF TGTGCCAGCTCACCAAGAGGAGGGGGCGATTCTGTAGCTTTCTTT
TRBD1 TRBJ1-2 TRBV9 NA CASSVGTGIGYTF TGTGCCAGCAGCGTAGGGACAGGGATCGGCTACACCTTC
TRBD2 TRBJ2-7 TRBV4-1 NA CASSPHGGRAYEQYF TGCGCCAGCAGCCCCCACGGGGGGAGGGCCTACGAGCAGTACTTC
TRBD1 TRBJ1-5 TRBV5-6 NA CASSLADGTGNQPQHF TGTGCCAGCAGCTTGGCCGATGGGACAGGGAATCAGCCCCAGCATTTT
NA TRBJ1-5 TRBV6-1 NA CASMREHHNGPQHF TGTGCCAGCATGAGGGAACATCACAATGGGCCCCAGCATTTT
NA TRBJ1-5 TRBV2 NA CASSEFGGNQPQHF TGTGCCAGCAGTGAGTTTGGGGGCAATCAGCCCCAGCATTTT
TRBD2 TRBJ2-1 TRBV5-4 few CASSADSGRGREQFF TGTGCCAGCAGCGCAGATAGCGGGAGAGGGCGTGAGCAGTTCTTC
TRBD1 TRBJ1-2 TRBV28 few CASSLVRTGGGYGYTF TGTGCCAGCAGTTTGGTCAGGACAGGGGGGGGCTATGGCTACACCTTC
TRBD2 TRBJ2-2 TRBV5-4 NA CASSSGTPRTGELFF TGTGCCAGCAGCAGCGGGACCCCGCGGACCGGGGAGCTGTTTTTT
NA TRBJ1-2 TRBV18 NA CASSPPGRASYGYTF TGTGCCAGCTCACCACCGGGGAGGGCGAGCTATGGCTACACCTTC
NA TRBJ2-5 TRBV7-2 few CASSLVGLAPETQYF TGTGCCAGCAGCTTAGTAGGGCTAGCGCCGGAGACCCAGTACTTC
TRBD1 TRBJ1-2 TRBV6-1 NA CASREYRGPLNNYGYTF TGTGCCAGCAGGGAATACAGGGGGCCCCTAAATAACTATGGCTACACCTTC
NA TRBJ1-1 TRBV2 few CASSHPGENTEAFF TGTGCCAGCAGTCATCCGGGAGAGAACACTGAAGCTTTCTTT
NA TRBJ2-7 TRBV28 NA CASNGGIAFYEQYF TGTGCCAGCAACGGTGGTATCGCCTTCTACGAGCAGTACTTC
TRBD1 TRBJ1-5 TRBV5-6 NA CASSLAQGANQPQHF TGTGCCAGCAGCTTGGCACAGGGGGCCAATCAGCCCCAGCATTTT
NA TRBJ1-1 TRBV29-1 NA CSADRGLNTEAFF TGCAGCGCCGACCGGGGGCTGAACACTGAAGCTTTCTTT
NA TRBJ1-5 TRBV25-1 NA CASSFSAVNQPQHF TGTGCCAGCAGTTTTTCGGCAGTCAATCAGCCCCAGCATTTT
NA TRBJ1-2 TRBV12-5 once CASGSDSDYGYTF TGTGCTAGTGGTTCGGACAGCGACTATGGCTACACCTTC
TRBD1 TRBJ1-5 TRBV27 NA CASRAGQGGQPQHF TGTGCCAGCAGGGCGGGACAGGGGGGCCAGCCCCAGCATTTT
NA TRBJ2-2 TRBV19 NA CASSDRPGAATGELFF TGTGCCAGTTCCGACCGACCCGGGGCGGCCACCGGGGAGCTGTTTTTT
NA TRBJ2-7 TRBV19 NA CASSIDRVTNTYEQYF TGTGCCAGTAGTATAGATCGTGTGACGAATACTTACGAGCAGTACTTC
NA TRBJ2-7 TRBV6-1 NA CASSSSGVEQYF TGTGCCAGCAGTTCCTCAGGGGTCGAGCAGTACTTC
NA TRBJ2-1 TRBV9 NA CASSVHRQPSYNEQFF TGTGCCAGCAGCGTTCATAGGCAACCCTCCTACAATGAGCAGTTCTTC
NA TRBJ1-2 TRBV7-6 NA CASSLNLANYGYTF TGTGCCAGCAGCTTAAACCTAGCTAACTATGGCTACACCTTC
NA TRBJ2-2 TRBV9 NA CASTWTANTGELFF TGTGCCAGCACCTGGACAGCGAACACCGGGGAGCTGTTTTTT
NA TRBJ2-7 TRBV5-1 NA CASSLAGGGGDYEQYF TGCGCCAGCAGCTTGGCCGGTGGTGGAGGGGACTACGAGCAGTACTTC
NA TRBJ1-1 TRBV5-1 NA CASSLDGRQAFF TGCGCCAGCAGCTTGGACGGGAGGCAGGCTTTCTTT
NA TRBJ1-5 TRBV6-6 NA CASTEDNNQPQHF TGTGCCAGCACAGAAGACAACAATCAGCCCCAGCATTTT
NA TRBJ1-2 TRBV19 NA CASSTPAVFWGYTF TGTGCCAGTAGTACCCCCGCAGTTTTTTGGGGCTACACCTTC
NA TRBJ2-7 TRBV2 NA CASNRDVTYEQYF TGTGCCAGCAATCGGGACGTAACCTACGAGCAGTACTTC
NA TRBJ1-4 TRBV30 few CAWNGDPNEKLFF TGTGCCTGGAACGGCGATCCTAATGAAAAACTGTTTTTT
TRBD1 TRBJ1-5 TRBV15 NA CATRFRQGNSNQPQHF TGTGCCACCCGATTCAGACAGGGAAATAGCAATCAGCCCCAGCATTTT
NA TRBJ1-6 TRBV30 NA CAWSFEARGSPLHF TGTGCCTGGAGTTTTGAGGCGCGAGGCTCACCCCTCCACTTT
NA TRBJ1-2 TRBV29-1 few CSVGVGRGGYTF TGCAGCGTGGGGGTGGGGCGAGGTGGCTACACCTTC
TRBD1 TRBJ1-5 TRBV19 NA CASSRTGTVSNQPQHF TGTGCCAGTAGCCGAACCGGGACAGTGAGCAATCAGCCCCAGCATTTT
NA TRBJ1-3 TRBV5-1 NA CASSSFGVSGNTIYF TGCGCCAGCAGCTCCTTTGGGGTCTCTGGAAACACCATATATTTT
NA TRBJ1-1 TRBV6-1 NA CASSTTGGAFF TGTGCCAGCAGTACGACCGGGGGAGCTTTCTTT
NA TRBJ1-6 TRBV6-1 NA CASSELGLNSPLHF TGTGCCAGCAGTGAGTTAGGACTGAATTCACCCCTCCACTTT
TRBD1 TRBJ1-5 TRBV6-6 NA CASSYEGGYQPQHF TGTGCCAGCAGTTACGAAGGGGGCTATCAGCCCCAGCATTTT
NA TRBJ2-7 TRBV6-5 NA CASSYSPQGGYEQYF TGTGCCAGCAGTTACTCGCCCCAGGGAGGCTACGAGCAGTACTTC
NA TRBJ1-4 TRBV11-2 once CASSPSTGGEKLFF TGTGCCAGCAGCCCCTCGACGGGTGGTGAAAAACTGTTTTTT
NA TRBJ2-3 TRBV30 NA CAWSGHEGDTQYF TGTGCCTGGAGCGGACACGAAGGGGATACGCAGTATTTT
NA TRBJ1-5 TRBV19 few CASSAQGGNQPQHF TGTGCCAGTAGTGCACAGGGAGGCAATCAGCCCCAGCATTTT
NA TRBJ1-2 TRBV5-6 few CASSLPANYGYTF TGTGCCAGCAGCTTGCCAGCTAACTATGGCTACACCTTC
NA TRBJ2-1 TRBV11-3 NA CASSFGYNEQFF TGTGCCAGCAGCTTTGGGTACAATGAGCAGTTCTTC
NA TRBJ2-7 TRBV28 NA CASSSSSYEQYF TGTGCCAGCAGTTCTAGCTCCTACGAGCAGTACTTC
TRBD2 TRBJ2-5 TRBV7-3 NA CASSRREGETQYF TGTGCCAGCAGCCGTCGGGAGGGAGAGACCCAGTACTTC
TRBD2 TRBJ2-5 TRBV19 NA CASSIAASGNTDYQETQYF TGTGCCAGTAGTATAGCGGCTAGCGGGAATACAGATTACCAAGAGACCCAGTACTTC
NA TRBJ2-1 TRBV10-3 NA CAISESNLLPYNEQFF TGTGCCATCAGTGAGTCGAACCTTTTACCCTACAATGAGCAGTTCTTC
NA TRBJ2-3 TRBV14 NA CASSQDNGDTQYF TGTGCCAGCAGCCAGGATAATGGAGATACGCAGTATTTT
NA TRBJ2-7 TRBV9 NA CASSPRGWDYEQYF TGTGCCAGCAGCCCCCGGGGTTGGGACTACGAGCAGTACTTC
TRBD1 TRBJ1-2 TRBV30 NA CAWGGQGRVDGYTF TGTGCCTGGGGAGGACAGGGGAGAGTTGATGGCTACACCTTC
TRBD1 TRBJ1-3 TRBV28 NA CASSHTRDRGNTIYF TGTGCCAGCAGTCATACCCGGGACAGGGGAAACACCATATATTTT
NA TRBJ1-1 TRBV29-1 NA CSVEQGINTEAFF TGCAGCGTTGAACAGGGGATAAACACTGAAGCTTTCTTT
NA TRBJ1-1 TRBV6-5 NA CASRDRASYTEAFF TGTGCCAGCAGAGATAGGGCCAGTTACACTGAAGCTTTCTTT